This TCR beta chain appears in the sequencing data of a study of blood T cell repertoires in COVID-19. Study-wide context: In each case, the material was cDNA or gDNA derived from T cells, B-cell-depleted T cells, or PBMCs.

Original processing methods: Researchers report that nucleated cell counts were estimated from reference gene primer amplification. Sequenced by immunoSEQ multiplex PCR; TCRdb stores in-frame clones only, minus some. V, J and clone size are taken as reported in that table, and D and trimming were inferred from the DNA itself. Of 80,000 to 95,000 clones in the sample, roughly 87% are singletons; the top ten hold 3%. Germline CDR1 SGHNT, CDR2 YYREEE (reference sequence). The trim removed 2 bases at V and 0 bases at J, leaving 3 bases unmatched. The CDR3 is 16 amino acids. The sequence derives from a woman between 50 and 59 years old with active or convalescent COVID-19. The source material was peripheral blood. The gene calls are TRBV5-4 and TRBJ2-3, with 10 bases that match TRBD1. This CDR3 reads CASSFGTGASTDTQYF. The CDR3, as DNA: TGTGCCAGCAGCTTTGGGACAGGGGCGAGCACAGATACGCAGTATTTT.